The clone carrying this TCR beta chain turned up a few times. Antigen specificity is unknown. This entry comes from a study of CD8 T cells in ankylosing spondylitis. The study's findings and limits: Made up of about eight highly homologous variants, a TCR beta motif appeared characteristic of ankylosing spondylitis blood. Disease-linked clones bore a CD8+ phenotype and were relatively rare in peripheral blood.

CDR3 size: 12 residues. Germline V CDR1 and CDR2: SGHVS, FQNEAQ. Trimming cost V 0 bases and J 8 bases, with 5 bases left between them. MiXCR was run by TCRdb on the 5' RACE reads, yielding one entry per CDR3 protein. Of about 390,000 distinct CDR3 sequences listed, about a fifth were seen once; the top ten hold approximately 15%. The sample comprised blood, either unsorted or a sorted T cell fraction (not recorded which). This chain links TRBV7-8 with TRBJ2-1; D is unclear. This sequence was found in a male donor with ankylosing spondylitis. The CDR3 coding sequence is TGTGCCAGCAGCTTAGCTTTGGATGAGCAGTTCTTC. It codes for CASSLALDEQFF.